Following are 31 T cell receptor beta chains from one sample sequenced in a study of low-dose radiotherapy and immunotherapy resistance in tumors. Alpha and beta chains were covered, as first-strand cDNA relied on TRAV- and TRBV-specific primers. TCR amplification used 15 to 20 PCR cycles, a constant-region primer and a V-primer adapter. Each CDR3 protein gets one entry after TCRdb re-called the reads with MiXCR. The sample contains fewer than 8,500 distinct CDR3 sequences, approximately 61% of which appear only once. These receptors originate from a human donor with advanced metastatic prostate, ovarian, gallbladder or colorectal cancer (not recorded which). This table probably holds off-target reads from a library built for another chain.

This clonotype was detected once. The junction shows a germline mismatch at one end, possibly a read error. V is TRBV15 and J is TRBJ1-6, with D perhaps TRBD1 (5 bases). Germline-derived CDR1 and CDR2 are LNHNV and YYDKDF (reference sequence). The CDR3 spans 18 residues. CDR3 nucleotide sequence: TGTGCTGACCTTCGCTACCCCAACCGCGGGACCAATGCAGGCAAATCAACCTTT. Translating gives CADLRYPNRGTNAGKSTF.

The chain employs TRBV2 and TRBJ2-3; TRBD2 matches at 9 bases. The trim removed 11 bases at V and 1 base at J, leaving 7 bases unmatched. In germline, CDR1 is SNHLY, CDR2 FYNNEI. The CDR3 is 14 amino acids. For the CDR3, the DNA is TGTGCCGCACGACTAGCGGCGGGCACAGATACGCAGTATTTT. It is translated as CAARLAAGTDTQYF.

The chain carries TRBV5-7 and TRBJ1-5; D is uncertain. TRBV5-7 is an ORF for which the function is uncertain. There are 16 residues in the CDR3. The V gene lost 0 bases and the J gene lost 8 bases, with 18 bases spanning the gap. The CDR3, as DNA: TGTGCCAGCAGCTTGGGCTCATTAGTTCCTCGGGAGCCCCAGCATTTT. It translates to CASSLGSLVPREPQHF.

The chain has TRBV7-2 and TRBJ2-7; a weak D match, TRBD2 (6 bases). The CDR3 is made up of 15 amino acids. V lost 0 bases and J lost 3, with 12 bases in between. CDR1 and CDR2 from the germline V gene are SGHTA and FQGNSA. The CDR3 sequence is CASSLAGAGRYEQYF. The DNA of the CDR3 is TGTGCCAGCAGCTTAGCCGGGGCGGGGCGCTACGAGCAGTACTTC.

There are a few counts of this clonotype. The chain joins TRBV4-3 to TRBJ2-7, with 10 bases that match TRBD2. The CDR3 length is 15 residues. Germline-derived CDR1 and CDR2 are LGHNA and YSLEER. The J segment lost 4 bases and the V segment lost 2 bases, leaving 5 bases of the junction unmatched. DNA for the CDR3: TGCGCCAGCAGCCAACAACTAGCGGGACCGTACGAGCAGTACTTC. Protein sequence: CASSQQLAGPYEQYF.

The gene calls are TRBV12-3 or TRBV12-4 and TRBJ1-6; 7 bases map to TRBD1. This CDR3 has 16 amino acids. Unmatched junction bases numbered 13, after V lost 7 bases and J lost 7 bases. The CDR3 DNA reads as TGTGCCAGCACCAAACCGACAGGGTCGGGGAATTCACCCCTCCACTTT. Translated, it gives CASTKPTGSGNSPLHF.

The V call is TRBV20-1, the J call TRBJ2-5; TRBD1 is a possible D gene (6 bases). This CDR3 has 14 amino acids. Germline CDR1 reads DFQATT; CDR2 reads SNEGSKA (reference sequence). The V gene lost 6 bases and the J gene lost 2 bases, with 16 bases spanning the gap. CDR3 DNA sequence: TGCAGTGCCCTCCCCGGGACACTTCAAGAGACCCAGTACTTC. Translating gives CSALPGTLQETQYF.

The V call is TRBV28, the J call TRBJ2-7; D is perhaps TRBD2 (5 bases). V lost 5 bases, J lost 5 bases, and 19 bases lay in between. This CDR3 region has 15 residues. Germline loops: CDR1 MDHEN, CDR2 SYDVKM. CDR3 coding DNA: TGTGCCAGCAGTCCCCTCGGACTCCCCGGGGACGAGCAGTACTTC. It encodes CASSPLGLPGDEQYF.

The table lists this clonotype with a few counts. V usage is TRBV19 and J usage is TRBJ1-5, with TRBD1 identical over 9 bases. The CDR3 consists of 13 residues. Germline V CDR1 and CDR2: LNHDA, SQIVND (reference sequence). V dropped 6 bases and J dropped 7; count of bases not matched to a gene: 4. CDR3 sequence reads: CASRQGAKQPQHF. The CDR3 DNA sequence: TGTGCCAGTAGACAGGGGGCAAAGCAGCCCCAGCATTTT.

This clonotype came up a few times. This chain uses TRBV11-2 with TRBJ2-3; perhaps TRBD1 as D (5 bases). Germline V gene sequence: CDR1 SGHAT, CDR2 FQNNGV. CDR3 size: 15 residues. Trimming removed 7 bases from V and 4 bases from J, with 18 bases in between. CDR3 loop: CASINTGTHADTQYF. CDR3 nucleotide sequence: TGTGCCAGCATCAACACAGGAACGCACGCAGATACGCAGTATTTT.

The chain uses TRBV29-1 and TRBJ2-7; the match to TRBD2 covers 8 bases. This CDR3 contains 12 residues. CDR1 and CDR2 from the germline V gene are SQVTM and ANQGSEA. The V segment lost 7 bases and the J segment 5 bases; nucleotides outside the gene matches: 7. CDR3 nucleotide sequence: TGCAGCGCAGCGGGAGAAGTTCACGAGCAGTACTTC. Translating it yields CSAAGEVHEQYF.

With regard to this clonotype: An end of the junction differs from the germline gene, which may be a read error. This chain uses TRBV5-5 with TRBJ1-2; the D gene is possibly TRBD1 (6 bases). The length of the CDR3 is 15 residues. From germline, CDR1 is SGHKS and CDR2 YYEKEE (reference sequence). CDR3 sequence: CASNLEQGNNYGYTF. For the CDR3, the DNA is TGTGCCAGCAACTTGGAACAGGGCAACAACTATGGCTACACCTTC.

This clonotype was recorded a few times. The rearrangement uses TRBV2 and TRBJ1-1, with 7 nucleotides matching TRBD1. Per germline, CDR1 SNHLY and CDR2 FYNNEI. Trimming cost V 7 bases and J 1 base; bases outside gene matches: 3. The CDR3 is 13 residues long. CDR3 sequence: CASTGTENTEAFF. In nucleotides, the CDR3 is TGTGCCAGCACCGGGACAGAGAACACTGAAGCTTTCTTT.

By proportion, this clonotype is large (0.1 to 1%). This chain links TRBV6-4 with TRBJ2-3; maybe TRBD2 (7 bases). The CDR3 is 14 amino acids. The germline V gene has CDR1 MRHNA and CDR2 SNTAGT. V lost 5 bases, J lost 3 bases, and 12 bases lay in between. CDR3 sequence: CASSLRGGTDTQYF. In DNA, the CDR3 is TGTGCCAGCAGTCTCAGGGGAGGGACAGATACGCAGTATTTT.

The chain recombines TRBV7-3 with TRBJ2-3; no clear D. The CDR3 spans 13 residues. Trimming took 5 bases from V and 4 from J, leaving 10 bases between them. CDR1 is SGHTA and CDR2 is FQGTGA in the germline V gene. The CDR3 nucleotides are TGTGCCAGCAGCCCCCGAGGACCAGATACGCAGTATTTT. As protein: CASSPRGPDTQYF.

V is TRBV11-2 and J is TRBJ2-1; D possibly corresponds to TRBD2 (6 bases). Germline V gene data show CDR1 as SGHAT and CDR2 as FQNNGV. V was shortened by 3 bases and J by 8 bases, with 8 bases between the two germline ends. This CDR3 is 12 amino acids long. CDR3 nucleotide sequence: TGTGCCAGCAGCTTGGAGGGGTATGAGCAGTTCTTC. Residues: CASSLEGYEQFF.

The chain carries TRBV4-3 and TRBJ2-3; D possibly corresponds to TRBD2 (5 bases). V was pared by 0 bases and J by 0 bases, with 13 bases between. Germline V gene sequence: CDR1 LGHNA, CDR2 YSLEER. The CDR3 runs to 17 residues. Written as DNA, the CDR3 is TGCGCCAGCAGCCAAGATTTGATTCGGAGGAGCACAGATACGCAGTATTTT. Translation: CASSQDLIRRSTDTQYF.

V usage is TRBV20-1 and J usage is TRBJ2-3; 10 bases align to TRBD1. The V gene's germline CDR1 is DFQATT and CDR2 SNEGSKA (reference sequence). CDR3 length: 15 residues. V lost 3 bases to trimming and J lost 3 bases; unmatched junction nucleotides: 6. CDR3 sequence reads: CSASDPGQGTDTQYF. The CDR3 bases are TGCAGTGCTAGTGATCCGGGACAGGGGACAGATACGCAGTATTTT.

This clonotype was picked up one time. The chain couples TRBV29-1 to TRBJ1-6, with TRBD1 matching over 8 bases. CDR1 and CDR2 from the germline V gene are SQVTM and ANQGSEA. V dropped 7 bases and J dropped 6; count of bases not matched to a gene: 8. There are 14 residues in the CDR3. Written as DNA, the CDR3 is TGCAGCGCCAGCGGACAGGGTTTTAATTCACCCCTCCACTTT. This codes for CSASGQGFNSPLHF.

V gene TRBV2 combines with J gene TRBJ2-7, with 10 bases lining up with TRBD1. Trimming at V came to 5 bases and at J to 10 bases, leaving 17 bases not matched to a gene. Germline CDR1 is SNHLY and CDR2 is FYNNEI. This CDR3 is 16 amino acids long. The CDR3 DNA sequence: TGTGCCAGCAGTCGGGACAGGGGTTCCGGTTGGGCCCCCCAGTACTTC. It yields the protein CASSRDRGSGWAPQYF.

V and J are TRBV3-1 and TRBJ1-5; D perhaps matches TRBD1 (6 bases). The germline gives CDR1 LGHDT, CDR2 YNNKEL (reference sequence). V was pared by 0 bases and J by 7 bases, with 13 bases between. The CDR3 extends over 15 amino acids. As DNA, the CDR3 is TGTGCCAGCAGCCAAGATAGGGGGGGCAGGCAGCCCCAGCATTTT. Residues: CASSQDRGGRQPQHF.

In this sample, this clonotype turned up a few times. The chain couples TRBV12-3 or TRBV12-4 to TRBJ2-7; the D call may be TRBD1 or TRBD2 (5 bases each). V was pared by 4 bases and J by 3 bases, with 13 bases between. The CDR3 consists of 14 residues. Here the CDR3 DNA reads TGTGCCAGCAGTTATAAGGGACCGGGCTACGAGCAGTACTTC. Amino acids: CASSYKGPGYEQYF.

V and J are TRBV6-2 or TRBV6-3 and TRBJ2-2, with TRBD2 matching over 14 bases. Germline CDR1 MNHEY, CDR2 SVGEGT. The CDR3 sequence is 17 residues long. Trimming at V came to 5 bases and at J to 5 bases, leaving 7 bases not matched to a gene. CDR3 amino acids: CASSGGLAGAVTGELFF. CDR3 bases: TGTGCCAGCAGTGGGGGACTAGCGGGAGCCGTTACCGGGGAGCTGTTTTTT.

In this sample, this clonotype turned up once. This chain uses TRBV26 with TRBJ1-5. TRBV26 is tagged as a pseudogene. The CDR3 sequence is 15 residues long. This chain's CDR3 is CASRPRGGGNQPQHF. CDR3 bases: TGTGCCAGCAGGCCTCGGGGAGGCGGCAATCAGCCCCAGCATTTT.

The chain carries TRBV28 and TRBJ1-5; 9 bases are a match to TRBD1. Germline trimming cut 6 bases from V and 7 bases from J; bases unmatched to any gene: 7. The CDR3 consists of 14 residues. Germline lookup yields CDR1 MDHEN and CDR2 SYDVKM. The CDR3 region is CASRPGQGRQPQHF. DNA for the CDR3: TGTGCCAGCAGGCCGGGACAGGGAAGACAGCCCCAGCATTTT.

The J gene is TRBJ2-3, the V gene TRBV12-3 or TRBV12-4, with 7 positions matching TRBD1. The CDR3 runs to 15 residues. Losses at the gene ends were 3 bases for V and 2 bases for J; bases not matched to a gene: 5. The DNA for the CDR3 is TGTGCCAGCAGTTTGACAGGGCCACCCACAGATACGCAGTATTTT. Amino acids: CASSLTGPPTDTQYF.

This sequence joins TRBV5-1 and TRBJ1-2; no clear D gene. Trimming left V 4 bases short and J 3 bases short, with 10 bases between. Germline V gene sequence: CDR1 SGHRS, CDR2 YFSETQ. The length of the CDR3 is 13 residues. This CDR3 reads CASSPTTDYGYTF. The DNA for the CDR3 is TGCGCCAGCAGCCCAACAACCGACTATGGCTACACCTTC. Based on the CDR3 plus reference TRBV5-1 and TRBJ1-2, the full variable domain is KAGVTQTPRYLIKTRGQQVTLSCSPISGHRSVSWYQQTPGQGLQFLFEYFSETQRNKGNFPGRFSGRQFSNSRSEMNVSTLELGDSALYLCASSPTTDYGYTFGSGTRLTVV.

The rearrangement uses TRBV28 and TRBJ1-2; D perhaps matches TRBD1 (6 bases). From germline, CDR1 is MDHEN and CDR2 SYDVKM. V was shortened by 6 bases and J by 5 bases, with 16 bases between the two germline ends. This CDR3 has 14 amino acids. In nucleotides, the CDR3 is TGTGCCAGCAGCTCAGTAGGGGGTTGGTATGGCTACACCTTC. Residues: CASSSVGGWYGYTF.

The chain recombines TRBV27 with TRBJ2-2; possibly TRBD1 for D (6 bases). CDR3 length: 15 amino acids. V lost 7 bases to trimming and J lost 0 bases, with 12 bases between them. CDR1 is MNHEY, CDR2 SMNVEV, per germline (reference sequence). The chain's CDR3 is CASTRGTTNTGELFF. The CDR3 bases are TGTGCCAGCACTAGAGGGACAACGAACACCGGGGAGCTGTTTTTT.

This clonotype came up a few times. The chain uses TRBV28 and TRBJ2-7, with TRBD1 as a possible D gene (5 bases). Trimming shortened V by 4 bases and J by 1 base, and 8 bases separated the two germline ends. The germline gives CDR1 MDHEN, CDR2 SYDVKM. The CDR3 extends over 13 amino acids. The CDR3 DNA follows: TGTGCCAGCAGTTGGGGCGTTTCCTACGAGCAGTACTTC. As protein: CASSWGVSYEQYF.

This sequence joins TRBV13 and TRBJ2-7, with 9 positions matching TRBD1. Trimming cost V 4 bases and J 6 bases; bases outside gene matches: 7. Germline assignment: CDR1 PRHDT and CDR2 FYEKMQ (reference sequence). The CDR3 sequence is 14 residues long. The CDR3 DNA reads TGTGCCAGCAGCTACGCGACAGGGGGAGGCGAGCAGTACTTC. It yields the protein CASSYATGGGEQYF.